This TCR beta chain was recorded in a study of shared clonotypes between healthy human individuals. Overall study results and limits: Clonotypes not shared had lower generation probabilities than those common to all four donors. Among the subsets, naive ones generally showed larger estimated richness than memory ones.

Per germline, CDR1 MDHEN and CDR2 SYDVKM. The V end lost 0 bases, the J end lost 6 bases, and 5 bases lay between the germline ends. This CDR3 contains 12 residues. Concerning this clone: The antigen is not known.

Generated by immunoSEQ multiplex PCR, the TCRdb table keeps only in-frame clones and is missing some. Of 2,500,000 or so clones in the sample, around 92% are singletons; the top ten hold roughly 0.34%. Donors comprised healthy HIV-negative adults lacking recent acute infections or vaccinations. All of the donors resided in Nashville, Tennessee, and each was a Caucasian adult. The chain links TRBV28 to TRBJ1-1; D call uncertain. Sequencing input: naive CD4+ T cells from PBMCs. The subset was: CD45RA+ positively selected. The clonotype originates from a man between 18 and 29 years old in good health. Some clones in this sample may be carry-over from other donors' samples. CDR3 loop: CASSLWQAEAFF. CDR3 nucleotide sequence: TGTGCCAGCAGTTTATGGCAGGCTGAAGCTTTCTTT.